This passage covers 25 T cell receptor beta chains from one sample sequenced in a study of CD8+CD57+ T cells in acquired aplastic anemia. Individuals selected for sequencing had exhibited CD8+CD57+ cell expansion on flow cytometry. Using genomic DNA as the template, TCR beta VDJ and CDR3 profiling was carried out. TCRdb re-called the reads with MiXCR, one entry per CDR3 protein. The table shows around 170,000 distinct CDR3 sequences, with less than 60% occurring only once. Material: sorted CD4+, CD8+, or CD8+CD57+ T cells (not recorded which) from PBMCs. The receptors stem from a human donor with aplastic anemia.

The chain links TRBV15 to TRBJ1-4; perhaps TRBD1 as D (6 bases). There are 15 residues in the CDR3. CDR1 and CDR2 (germline): LNHNV, YYDKDF (reference sequence). V dropped 3 bases and J dropped 8 bases, with 16 bases sitting between them. The CDR3 spells CATSRETGSTEKLFF. CDR3 coding DNA: TGTGCCACCAGCAGGGAGACAGGCTCGACGGAAAAACTGTTTTTT.

A few counts support this clonotype. V is TRBV24-1 and J is TRBJ2-3; 12 bases fit TRBD2. CDR1 is KGHDR, CDR2 SFDVKD, per germline. J gave up 4 bases and V 7 bases, and 5 bases lay outside the gene matches. CDR3 length: 15 residues. CDR3 residues: CATSTTSGSSDTQYF. DNA for the CDR3: TGTGCCACCAGCACGACTAGCGGGAGTTCAGATACGCAGTATTTT.

This clonotype has ten or more counts. The chain has TRBV19 and TRBJ1-2; TRBD1 matches at 9 bases. Unmatched junction bases numbered 9, after V lost 0 bases and J lost 4 bases. This CDR3 has 17 residues. CDR1 and CDR2 from the germline V gene are LNHDA and SQIVND (reference sequence). As DNA, the CDR3 is TGTGCCAGTAGTATAGATCCAGGGACAGGGAAGACCTATGGCTACACCTTC. It is translated as CASSIDPGTGKTYGYTF.

The V and J genes are TRBV7-8 and TRBJ2-7; D gene uncertain. Trimming removed 6 bases from V and 1 base from J, with 10 bases in between. This CDR3 is 13 amino acids long. CDR1 and CDR2 (germline): SGHVS, FQNEAQ. CDR3 nucleotide sequence: TGTGCCAGCAGGGCTGTGGGTTCCTACGAGCAGTACTTC. Its translation: CASRAVGSYEQYF.

This clonotype was detected ten times or more. V usage is TRBV7-2 and J usage is TRBJ1-2, with D possibly TRBD1 on 6 matching bases. V lost 2 bases to trimming and J lost 3 bases, with 13 bases between them. The CDR3 runs 15 residues. Germline assignment: CDR1 SGHTA and CDR2 FQGNSA. CDR3 amino acids: CASSLRPTGYYGYTF. In DNA, the CDR3 is TGTGCCAGCAGCTTACGGCCTACAGGGTACTATGGCTACACCTTC.

A single count supports this clonotype. This sequence joins TRBV20-1 and TRBJ1-2, with D unclear. V lost 0 bases and J 4 bases, leaving 15 bases between the germline ends. Germline V lookup: CDR1 DFQATT, CDR2 SNEGSKA (reference sequence). This CDR3 spans 15 amino acids. The CDR3 loop reads CSAREMQDRSYGYTF. The CDR3 coding sequence is TGCAGTGCTAGAGAGATGCAGGATCGAAGCTATGGCTACACCTTC.

The rearrangement joins TRBV24-1 to TRBJ2-3; D gene unclear. The V and J ends lost 2 bases and 8 bases respectively, with 10 bases between them. In germline, CDR1 is KGHDR, CDR2 SFDVKD. There are 13 residues in the CDR3. The CDR3 nucleotides read TGTGCCACCAGTGATTCCCTAGTTGGTACGCAGTATTTT. Amino acids: CATSDSLVGTQYF.

This clonotype was seen at least ten times. The J gene is TRBJ2-7, the V gene TRBV20-1; 10 bases match TRBD2. V lost 5 bases and J lost 1; bases outside the gene matches: 11. Germline CDR1 DFQATT, CDR2 SNEGSKA (reference sequence). This CDR3 contains 16 residues. In nucleotides, the CDR3 is TGCAGTGCTTGGGGGGCTAGCGGGAGCGTATCCTACGAGCAGTACTTC. This gives the protein CSAWGASGSVSYEQYF.

The J gene is TRBJ1-4, the V gene TRBV29-1; 7 bases fit TRBD1. After removal of 8 bases from V and 3 bases from J, the junction contained 6 bases not matched to a gene. Per germline, CDR1 SQVTM and CDR2 ANQGSEA. The CDR3 sequence is 13 residues long. CDR3 residues: CSSRDSPNEKLFF. CDR3 DNA: TGCAGCTCCCGGGACAGTCCTAATGAAAAACTGTTTTTT.

About this clonotype: The CDR3 end shows no conserved phenylalanine or tryptophan, and so a read error is likely. This chain connects TRBV29-1 to TRBJ2-7; 8 nucleotides agree with TRBD1. With V trimmed by 4 bases and J by 2 bases, 7 bases remained unmatched. The germline V gene encodes CDR1 SQVTM and CDR2 ANQGSEA. CDR3 size: 14 residues. The CDR3: CSVADRGITYEQYL. CDR3 sequence (DNA): TGCAGCGTTGCAGACAGGGGAATCACCTACGAGCAGTACCTC.

The chain carries TRBV20-1 and TRBJ1-5; D call uncertain. Germline V gives CDR1 DFQATT, CDR2 SNEGSKA (reference sequence). Trimming took 4 bases from V and 7 from J, leaving 14 bases between them. CDR3 length equals 13 residues. The CDR3 coding sequence is TGCAGTGCTACGGCCGGGTCGGGACAGCCCCAGCATTTT. It translates to CSATAGSGQPQHF.

This clonotype was recorded at least ten times. The rearrangement links TRBV29-1 to TRBJ1-2; D possibly corresponds to TRBD1 (5 bases). CDR1 SQVTM and CDR2 ANQGSEA come from the germline V gene. There are 12 residues in the CDR3. With 4 bases removed from V and 2 bases from J, the gap between germline ends came to 8 bases. Here the CDR3 reads CSVGTINYGYTF. The CDR3 nucleotides are TGCAGCGTTGGGACAATCAACTATGGCTACACCTTC.

This clonotype was seen a handful of times. The J gene is TRBJ2-7, the V gene TRBV7-8, with D unresolved. Germline V lookup: CDR1 SGHVS, CDR2 FQNEAQ. Trimming removed 3 bases from V and 0 bases from J, with 6 bases in between. The CDR3 sequence is 13 residues long. The DNA for the CDR3 is TGTGCCAGCAGCTTTTACTTCTCCTACGAGCAGTACTTC. This translates into CASSFYFSYEQYF.

The chain is built from TRBV10-2 and TRBJ2-7, with D possibly matching TRBD1 (6 bases). This CDR3 has 14 residues. Trimming took off 6 bases at V and 2 bases at J, with 14 bases between the two ends. Germline V lookup: CDR1 WSHSY, CDR2 SAAADI. The CDR3 sequence: CASRGAYRTYEQYF. Here the CDR3 DNA reads TGCGCCAGCAGGGGGGCCTACAGGACCTACGAGCAGTACTTC.

The chain couples TRBV29-1 to TRBJ2-7; tentatively, D is TRBD2 (6 bases). Trimming took 1 base from V and 5 from J, leaving 18 bases between them. The germline V gene encodes CDR1 SQVTM and CDR2 ANQGSEA. The CDR3 length is 15 residues. CDR3 loop: CSVEVVGRRDHEQYF. CDR3 nucleotide sequence: TGCAGCGTTGAAGTGGTGGGTCGGCGGGATCACGAGCAGTACTTC.

The chain combines TRBV29-1 with TRBJ2-1, with 7 bases aligning to TRBD1. This CDR3 is 15 amino acids long. From germline, CDR1 is SQVTM and CDR2 ANQGSEA. Trimming cost V 5 bases and J 6 bases; bases outside gene matches: 13. In nucleotides, the CDR3 is TGCAGCGTTAACAGGATCCCGACAGGGAGCAATGAGCAGTTCTTC. Encoded protein: CSVNRIPTGSNEQFF.

This clonotype was recorded once. This sequence may be a read error, since a much larger clone differs from it by one base. This chain connects TRBV11-2 to TRBJ1-1; a possible D gene is TRBD1 (5 bases). The CDR3 runs to 15 residues. Trimming pared 4 bases from V and 1 base from J, leaving 13 bases between. Germline CDR1 SGHAT, CDR2 FQNNGV. CDR3 sequence reads: CASSCTGTANTEAFF. The CDR3 DNA reads TGTGCCAGCAGCTGTACCGGGACGGCGAACACTGAAGCTTTCTTT.

This clonotype was seen many times. The genes are TRBV10-1 and TRBJ2-5; no firm D call. CDR3 length: 14 residues. Trimming took off 2 bases at V and 4 bases at J, with 11 bases between the two ends. The germline gives CDR1 WNHNN, CDR2 SYGVQD (reference sequence). CDR3: CASSEPTRRETQYF. In nucleotides, the CDR3 is TGCGCCAGCAGTGAGCCGACGAGAAGAGAGACCCAGTACTTC.

This clonotype has just one count. The chain carries TRBV10-3 and TRBJ1-3; 9 bases are a match to TRBD1. Germline lookup yields CDR1 ENHRY and CDR2 SYGVKD. J lost 7 bases, V lost 2 bases, and 9 bases had no gene match. The CDR3 is 16 amino acids. The chain's CDR3 is CAISETNRGQGNTIYF. The CDR3 DNA reads TGTGCCATCAGTGAGACGAATAGGGGACAGGGTAACACCATATATTTT.

The CDR3: CATSLGREPNYGYTF. DNA of the CDR3: TGTGCCACCAGCCTGGGTAGGGAGCCGAACTATGGCTACACCTTC. The chain couples TRBV15 to TRBJ1-2; D unclear. V lost 5 bases, J lost 2 bases, and 15 bases lay in between. Germline V CDR1 and CDR2: LNHNV, YYDKDF (reference sequence). CDR3 length: 15 residues.

This clonotype has only a few counts. The chain couples TRBV29-1 to TRBJ2-1, with D maybe TRBD2 (5 bases). Germline CDR1 SQVTM, CDR2 ANQGSEA. The CDR3 length is 14 residues. Trimming stripped 1 base from V and 9 bases from J, with 16 bases between. The CDR3 DNA reads as TGCAGCGTTGAAGTAAACGAGCGTGGAGGTGAGCAGTTCTTC. It yields the protein CSVEVNERGGEQFF.

CDR3 in amino acids: CASSSSLLYTF. CDR3 DNA: TGTGCCAGCAGCTCCTCTCTTCTGTACACCTTC. The chain is built from TRBV7-3 and TRBJ1-2; D gene uncertain. This CDR3 has 11 amino acids. The V gene lost 4 bases and the J gene lost 11 bases, with 11 bases spanning the gap. Germline V gene data show CDR1 as SGHTA and CDR2 as FQGTGA.

This chain uses TRBV10-3 with TRBJ1-1; D unclear. The CDR3 has 13 residues. V lost 0 bases and J 7 bases, leaving 9 bases between the germline ends. Germline V gene sequence: CDR1 ENHRY, CDR2 SYGVKD. CDR3 sequence reads: CAISESQFFEAFF. The CDR3 coding sequence is TGTGCCATCAGTGAGTCCCAGTTCTTTGAAGCTTTCTTT.

On this clonotype: A much larger clone lies a single base off, so this may be a read error. The chain joins TRBV12-3 or TRBV12-4 to TRBJ1-5; D is ambiguous. Trimming left V 1 base short and J 3 bases short, with 10 bases between. The CDR3 loop spans 15 amino acids. The CDR3 reads CASSLGLCNNQPQHF. CDR3 bases: TGTGCCAGCAGTTTAGGCCTTTGTAACAATCAGCCCCAGCATTTT.

This clonotype was observed a handful of times. V and J are TRBV7-6 and TRBJ2-7, with 7 nucleotides matching TRBD1. The CDR3 runs 15 residues. Trimming took 4 bases from V and 8 from J; bases not matched to a gene: 14. Per germline, CDR1 SGHVS and CDR2 FNYEAQ. Here the CDR3 reads CASSSLPGTDSKQYF. The DNA of the CDR3 is TGTGCCAGCAGCTCGCTTCCCGGGACAGACTCGAAGCAGTACTTC.